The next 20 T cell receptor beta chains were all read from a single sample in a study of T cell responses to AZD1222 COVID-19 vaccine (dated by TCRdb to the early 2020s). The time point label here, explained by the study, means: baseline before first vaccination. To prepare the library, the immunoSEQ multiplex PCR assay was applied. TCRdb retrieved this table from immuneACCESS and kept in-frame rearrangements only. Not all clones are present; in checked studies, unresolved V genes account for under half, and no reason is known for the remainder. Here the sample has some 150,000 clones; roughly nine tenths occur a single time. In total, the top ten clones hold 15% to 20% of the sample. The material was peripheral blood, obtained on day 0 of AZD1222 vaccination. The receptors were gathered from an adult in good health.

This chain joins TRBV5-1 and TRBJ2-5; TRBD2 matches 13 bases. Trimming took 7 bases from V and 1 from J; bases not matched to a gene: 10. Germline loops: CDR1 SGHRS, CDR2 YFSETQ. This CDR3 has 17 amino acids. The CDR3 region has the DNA TGCGCCAGCGGGGTACGACTAGCGGGAGGTACCCAAGAGACCCAGTACTTC. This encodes CASGVRLAGGTQETQYF.

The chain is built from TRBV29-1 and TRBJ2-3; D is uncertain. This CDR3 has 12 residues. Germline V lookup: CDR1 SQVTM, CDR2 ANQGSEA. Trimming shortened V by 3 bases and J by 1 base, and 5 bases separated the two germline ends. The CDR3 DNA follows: TGCAGCGTTGACATTGGCACAGATACGCAGTATTTT. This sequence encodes CSVDIGTDTQYF.

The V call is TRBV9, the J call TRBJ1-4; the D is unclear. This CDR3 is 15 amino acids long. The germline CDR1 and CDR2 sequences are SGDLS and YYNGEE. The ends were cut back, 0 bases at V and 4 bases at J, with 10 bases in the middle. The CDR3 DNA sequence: TGTGCCAGCAGCGTAGCTATGGAGGGTAATGAAAAACTGTTTTTT. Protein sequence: CASSVAMEGNEKLFF.

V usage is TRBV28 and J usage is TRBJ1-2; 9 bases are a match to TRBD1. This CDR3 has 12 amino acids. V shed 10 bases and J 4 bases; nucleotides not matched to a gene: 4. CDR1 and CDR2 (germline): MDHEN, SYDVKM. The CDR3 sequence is CAIGTGIYGYTF. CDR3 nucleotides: TGTGCCATAGGGACAGGGATCTATGGCTACACCTTC.

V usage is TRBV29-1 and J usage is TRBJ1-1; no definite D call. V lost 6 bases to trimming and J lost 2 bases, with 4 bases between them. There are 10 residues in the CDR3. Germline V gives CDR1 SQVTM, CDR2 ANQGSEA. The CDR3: CSVRNTEAFF. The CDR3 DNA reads TGCAGCGTCAGAAACACTGAAGCTTTCTTT.

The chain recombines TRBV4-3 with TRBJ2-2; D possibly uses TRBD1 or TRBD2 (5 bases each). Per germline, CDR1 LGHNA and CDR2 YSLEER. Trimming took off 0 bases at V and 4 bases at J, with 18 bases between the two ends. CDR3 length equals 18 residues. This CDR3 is CASSQDDLGRQFTGELFF. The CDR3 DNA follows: TGCGCCAGCAGCCAAGATGACCTGGGACGGCAATTCACCGGGGAGCTGTTTTTT.

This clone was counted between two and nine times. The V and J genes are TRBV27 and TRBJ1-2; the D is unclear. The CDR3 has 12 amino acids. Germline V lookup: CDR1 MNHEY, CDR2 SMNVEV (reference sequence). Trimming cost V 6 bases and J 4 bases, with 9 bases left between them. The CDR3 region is CASRGGLYGYTF. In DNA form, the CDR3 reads TGTGCCAGCAGAGGTGGACTCTATGGCTACACCTTC.

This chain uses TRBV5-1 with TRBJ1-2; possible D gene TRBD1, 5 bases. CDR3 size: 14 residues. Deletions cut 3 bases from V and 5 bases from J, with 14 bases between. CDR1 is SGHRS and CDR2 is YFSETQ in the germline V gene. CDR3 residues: CASSSRDPLYGYTF. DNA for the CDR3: TGCGCCAGCAGCTCTCGGGACCCTTTATATGGCTACACCTTC.

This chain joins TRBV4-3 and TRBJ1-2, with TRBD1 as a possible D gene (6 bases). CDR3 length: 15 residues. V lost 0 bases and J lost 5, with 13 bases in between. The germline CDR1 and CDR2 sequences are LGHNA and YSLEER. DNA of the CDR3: TGCGCCAGCAGCCAAGATAGGGGAACAGGGTATGGCTACACCTTC. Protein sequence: CASSQDRGTGYGYTF.

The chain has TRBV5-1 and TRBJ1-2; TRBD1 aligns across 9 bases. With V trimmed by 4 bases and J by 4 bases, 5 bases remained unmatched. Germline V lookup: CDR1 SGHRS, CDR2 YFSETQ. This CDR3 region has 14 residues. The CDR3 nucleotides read TGCGCCAGCAGCCCCCGGACAGGGGCCTATGGCTACACCTTC. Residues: CASSPRTGAYGYTF. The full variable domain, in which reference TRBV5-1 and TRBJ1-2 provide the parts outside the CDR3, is KAGVTQTPRYLIKTRGQQVTLSCSPISGHRSVSWYQQTPGQGLQFLFEYFSETQRNKGNFPGRFSGRQFSNSRSEMNVSTLELGDSALYLCASSPRTGAYGYTFGSGTRLTVV.

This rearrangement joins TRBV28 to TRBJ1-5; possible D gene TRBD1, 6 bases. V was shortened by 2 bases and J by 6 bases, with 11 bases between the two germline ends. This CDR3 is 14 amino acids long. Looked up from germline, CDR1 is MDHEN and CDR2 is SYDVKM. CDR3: CASSLGARGQPQHF. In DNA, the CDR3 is TGTGCCAGCAGTTTAGGGGCCAGGGGTCAGCCCCAGCATTTT.

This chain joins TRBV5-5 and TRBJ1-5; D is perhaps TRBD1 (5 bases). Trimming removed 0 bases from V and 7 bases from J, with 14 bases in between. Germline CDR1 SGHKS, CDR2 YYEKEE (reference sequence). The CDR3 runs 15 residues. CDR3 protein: CASSLAGGGRQPQHF. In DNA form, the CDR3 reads TGTGCCAGCAGCTTGGCTGGGGGGGGACGCCAGCCCCAGCATTTT.

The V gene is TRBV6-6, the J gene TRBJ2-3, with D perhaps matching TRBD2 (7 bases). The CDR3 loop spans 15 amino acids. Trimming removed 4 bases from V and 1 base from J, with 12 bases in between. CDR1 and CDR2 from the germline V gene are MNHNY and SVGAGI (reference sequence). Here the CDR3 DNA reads TGTGCCAGCAGTTTACGGGGGGCCGGCACAGATACGCAGTATTTT. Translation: CASSLRGAGTDTQYF.

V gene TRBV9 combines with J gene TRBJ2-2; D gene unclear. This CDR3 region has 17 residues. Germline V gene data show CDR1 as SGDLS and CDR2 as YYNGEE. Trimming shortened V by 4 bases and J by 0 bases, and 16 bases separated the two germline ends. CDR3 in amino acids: CASSRDPAPSNTGELFF. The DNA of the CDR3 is TGTGCCAGCAGCCGCGATCCGGCCCCCTCGAACACCGGGGAGCTGTTTTTT.

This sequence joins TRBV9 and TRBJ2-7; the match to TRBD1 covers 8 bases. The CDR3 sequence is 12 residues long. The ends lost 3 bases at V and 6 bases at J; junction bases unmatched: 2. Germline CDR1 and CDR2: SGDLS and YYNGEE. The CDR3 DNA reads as TGTGCCAGCAGCGGTACAGGGGGCGAGCAGTACTTC. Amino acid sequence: CASSGTGGEQYF. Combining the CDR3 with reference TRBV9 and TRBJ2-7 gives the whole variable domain DSGVTQTPKHLITATGQRVTLRCSPRSGDLSVYWYQQSLDQGLQFLIQYYNGEERAKGNILERFSAQQFPDLHSELNLSSLELGDSALYFCASSGTGGEQYFGPGTRLTVT.

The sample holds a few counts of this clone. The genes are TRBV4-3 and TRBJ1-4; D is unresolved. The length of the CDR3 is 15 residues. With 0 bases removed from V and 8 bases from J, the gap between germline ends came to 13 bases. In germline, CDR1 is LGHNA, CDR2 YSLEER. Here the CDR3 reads CASSQEVHSGEKLFF. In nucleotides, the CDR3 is TGCGCCAGCAGCCAAGAGGTCCACTCGGGGGAAAAACTGTTTTTT.

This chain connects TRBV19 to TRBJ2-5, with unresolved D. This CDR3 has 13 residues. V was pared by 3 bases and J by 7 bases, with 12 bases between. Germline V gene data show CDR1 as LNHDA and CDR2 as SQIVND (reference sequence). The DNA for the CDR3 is TGTGCCAGTAGTATCGGCACCCCCGGGACCCAGTACTTC. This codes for CASSIGTPGTQYF.

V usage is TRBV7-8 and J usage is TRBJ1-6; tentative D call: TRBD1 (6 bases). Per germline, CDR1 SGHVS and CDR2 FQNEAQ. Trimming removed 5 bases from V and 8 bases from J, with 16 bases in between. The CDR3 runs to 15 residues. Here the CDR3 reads CASSTGSTSDSPLHF. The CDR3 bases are TGTGCCAGCAGCACAGGGAGTACGAGCGATTCACCCCTCCACTTT.

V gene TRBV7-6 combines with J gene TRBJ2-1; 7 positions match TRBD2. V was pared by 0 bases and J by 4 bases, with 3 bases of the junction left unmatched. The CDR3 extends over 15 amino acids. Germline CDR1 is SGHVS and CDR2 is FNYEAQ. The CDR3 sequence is CASSLAGGPYNEQFF. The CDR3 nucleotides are TGTGCCAGCAGCTTAGCGGGAGGGCCGTACAATGAGCAGTTCTTC.

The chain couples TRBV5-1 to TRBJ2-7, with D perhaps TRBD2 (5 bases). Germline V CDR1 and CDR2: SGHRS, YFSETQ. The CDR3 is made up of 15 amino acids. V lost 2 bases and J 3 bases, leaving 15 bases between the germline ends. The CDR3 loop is CASSFPGEFGYEQYF. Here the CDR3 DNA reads TGCGCCAGCAGCTTCCCCGGGGAGTTCGGCTACGAGCAGTACTTC.